This entry describes one T cell receptor (beta chain). Its antigen is not known. The CDR3 does not close with the conserved phenylalanine or tryptophan, likely indicating a read error. Amplification yielded TCR beta CDR3 regions, with RNA transcripts as the source. A set of HTBI primers served as the primers for a first-round RT-PCR of the TCR CDR3. MiXCR, applied by TCRdb to the multiplex PCR reads, yields one record per CDR3 protein. The table records more than 500,000 distinct CDR3 sequences, 35% to 55% of them present only once. This entry is derived from a study of T cells in Graves' hyperthyroidism and ophthalmopathy. Broader study findings: Before onset, ophthalmopathy was predicted by the model a median roughly six months earlier.

Looked up from germline, CDR1 is SEHNR and CDR2 is FQNEAQ (reference sequence). V was trimmed by 5 bases and J by 2 bases, leaving 22 bases between them. This CDR3 region has 19 residues. The J gene is TRBJ2-6, the V gene TRBV7-9; TRBD2 is a possible D gene (5 bases). Sequenced: peripheral blood or thyroid tissue (not recorded which). The receptor's source is an adult woman with Graves' disease, either hyperthyroidism or ophthalmopathy (not recorded which). The CDR3 DNA is TGTGCCAGCAGCCAAGATTACCCGGGGTTAGTGGCTGGGGCCAACGTCCTGACTCCA. Residues: CASSQDYPGLVAGANVLTP.